The 10 T cell receptor beta chains reported below all come from one sample, sequenced in a study of T cell responses to AZD1222 COVID-19 vaccine. Some clones are missing from TCRdb's copy, which holds only in-frame ones; the method was immunoSEQ multiplex PCR. The sample yields 110,000 to 150,000 clones, 89% seen once. Here the sequenced sample was peripheral blood, taken on day 0 of AZD1222 vaccination. The receptors stem from an adult in good health.

The V and J genes are TRBV27 and TRBJ2-5; 7 bases line up with TRBD2. The V segment lost 3 bases and the J segment 5 bases; nucleotides outside the gene matches: 6. CDR1 and CDR2 from the germline V gene are MNHEY and SMNVEV (reference sequence). This CDR3 is built from 14 residues. CDR3 sequence (DNA): TGTGCCAGCAGTTTTACGGGAGGAGGCGAGACCCAGTACTTC. Translation: CASSFTGGGETQYF.

The rearrangement links TRBV27 to TRBJ1-2; D remains unclear. Germline assignment: CDR1 MNHEY and CDR2 SMNVEV (reference sequence). This CDR3 spans 12 amino acids. The V end lost 6 bases, the J end lost 4 bases, and 9 bases lay between the germline ends. This CDR3 reads CASRAWGYGYTF. CDR3 DNA sequence: TGTGCCAGCAGGGCTTGGGGCTATGGCTACACCTTC.

The chain links TRBV28 to TRBJ2-1; maybe TRBD2 (5 bases). The CDR3 is made up of 15 amino acids. Germline values: CDR1 MDHEN, CDR2 SYDVKM. Trimming removed 1 base from V and 3 bases from J, with 10 bases in between. The CDR3: CASSLSNGNYNEQFF. CDR3 DNA sequence: TGTGCCAGCAGTTTATCGAACGGGAACTACAATGAGCAGTTCTTC. Using reference TRBV28 and TRBJ2-1 for the parts outside the CDR3, the full variable domain is DVKVTQSSRYLVKRTGEKVFLECVQDMDHENMFWYRQDPGLGLRLIYFSYDVKMKEKGDIPEGYSVSREKKERFSLILESASTNQTSMYLCASSLSNGNYNEQFFGPGTRLTVL.

The chain joins TRBV2 to TRBJ2-1; 12 bases are shared with TRBD2. This CDR3 has 18 residues. The germline CDR1 and CDR2 sequences are SNHLY and FYNNEI. V trimming: 4 bases; J trimming: 4 bases; junction bases outside the gene matches: 11. CDR3 sequence: CASSGKFPTSGGYNEQFF. The CDR3 DNA reads as TGTGCCAGCAGTGGCAAGTTTCCGACTAGCGGGGGTTACAATGAGCAGTTCTTC.

The V gene is TRBV2, the J gene TRBJ1-2; D unclear. Deletions cut 6 bases from V and 2 bases from J, with 13 bases between. The CDR3 contains 14 residues. Germline-derived CDR1 and CDR2 are SNHLY and FYNNEI. Here the CDR3 reads CASSSEEGNYGYTF. DNA for the CDR3: TGTGCCAGCAGCTCGGAGGAAGGGAACTATGGCTACACCTTC.

This chain joins TRBV3-1 (or the pseudogene TRBV3-2) and TRBJ1-6; 8 bases line up with TRBD1. Germline trimming cut 2 bases from V and 7 bases from J; bases unmatched to any gene: 4. The length of the CDR3 is 15 residues. Germline CDR1 LGHDT, CDR2 YNNKEL (reference sequence). CDR3 DNA: TGTGCCAGCAGCCAATCTGACAGGGGAAATTCACCCCTCCACTTT. Protein product: CASSQSDRGNSPLHF.

This chain uses TRBV30 with TRBJ1-1; tentatively, D is TRBD1 (6 bases). CDR1 is GTSNPN, CDR2 SVGIG, per germline (reference sequence). The V and J ends lost 1 base and 3 bases respectively, with 9 bases between them. This CDR3 has 13 residues. CDR3: CAWSAQGYTEAFF. The CDR3 nucleotides are TGTGCCTGGAGTGCCCAGGGGTACACTGAAGCTTTCTTT.

The rearrangement links TRBV6-5 to TRBJ1-2; possibly TRBD1 for D (6 bases). V lost 7 bases and J 3 bases, leaving 18 bases between the germline ends. From germline, CDR1 is MNHEY and CDR2 SVGAGI. The CDR3 runs 15 residues. The CDR3 region is CASNFNGGGHYGYTF. CDR3 nucleotides: TGTGCCAGCAACTTTAACGGGGGCGGTCACTATGGCTACACCTTC.

The J gene is TRBJ1-2, the V gene TRBV18; possibly TRBD1 for D (6 bases). The CDR3 has 14 amino acids. The V gene's germline CDR1 is KGHSH and CDR2 LQKENI. Trimming took off 3 bases at V and 8 bases at J, with 16 bases between the two ends. The CDR3 nucleotides are TGTGCCAGCTCACCGGCCGGGACATCCTCGGGCTACACCTTC. This gives the protein CASSPAGTSSGYTF.

This chain uses TRBV6-5 with TRBJ2-5, with 8 bases matching TRBD1. J gave up 5 bases and V 6 bases, and 8 bases lay outside the gene matches. The CDR3 totals 14 residues. Germline V gene sequence: CDR1 MNHEY, CDR2 SVGAGI. The CDR3 bases are TGTGCCAGCAGCCGACAGGGGCTTCGGGAGACCCAGTACTTC. Protein product: CASSRQGLRETQYF.